This record looks at one T cell receptor beta chain sequence and its context. The germline V and J ends were trimmed by 1 base and 8 bases, with 6 bases remaining between them. The CDR3 consists of 12 residues. From germline, CDR1 is LNHNV and CDR2 YYDKDF (reference sequence). TCRdb's table, derived via immunoSEQ multiplex PCR, lists solely in-frame clones and lacks some. The top ten hold roughly 0.33% of the sample, which has 90,000 or so clones, 80% to 90% seen once. The data were obtained in a study of OX40 agonist ivuxolimab in advanced cancers. The chain carries TRBV15 and TRBJ2-1; D is perhaps TRBD1 (5 bases). Here the sequenced sample was CD4+ or CD8+ T cells sorted from blood, taken in a trial of the OX40 agonist ivuxolimab. This TCR derives from an adult with an advanced solid tumor such as melanoma, head and neck, liver or kidney cancer. The CDR3 region has the DNA TGTGCCACCAGCAGAGGGGGCGATGAGCAGTTCTTC. As protein: CATSRGGDEQFF.